This T cell receptor beta chain came from a study of cytomegalovirus exposure and HLA in healthy donors. The study ran its PCR with 60 Vbeta and 13 Jbeta primers. Here immunoSEQ multiplex PCR was the method, and the copy in TCRdb shows in-frame clones only, minus some. The sample has 200,000 to 250,000 clones; over 80% are singletons. Germline values: CDR1 LNHDA, CDR2 SQIVND (reference sequence). V was pared by 5 bases and J by 4 bases, with 11 bases between. The CDR3 covers 14 residues. This TCR came from a boy aged 2 to 10 in good health and CMV-seronegative. Sequencing was carried out using PBMCs. The rearrangement uses TRBV19 and TRBJ2-2, with D possibly matching TRBD1 (6 bases). The chain's CDR3 is CASSYRVGTGELFF. CDR3 bases: TGTGCCAGTAGTTACAGGGTAGGCACCGGGGAGCTGTTTTTT.